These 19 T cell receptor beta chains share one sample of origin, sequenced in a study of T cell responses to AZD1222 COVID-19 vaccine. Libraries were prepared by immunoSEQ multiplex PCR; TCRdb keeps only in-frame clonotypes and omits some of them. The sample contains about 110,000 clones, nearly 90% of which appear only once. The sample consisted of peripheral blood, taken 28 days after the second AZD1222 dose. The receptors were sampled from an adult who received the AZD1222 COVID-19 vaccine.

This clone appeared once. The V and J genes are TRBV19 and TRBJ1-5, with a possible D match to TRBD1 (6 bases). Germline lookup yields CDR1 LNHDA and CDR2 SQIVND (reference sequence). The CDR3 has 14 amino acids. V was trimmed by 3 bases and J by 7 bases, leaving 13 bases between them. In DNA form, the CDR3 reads TGTGCCAGTAGTATGGGGGACATTAGGCAGCCCCAGCATTTT. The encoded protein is CASSMGDIRQPQHF.

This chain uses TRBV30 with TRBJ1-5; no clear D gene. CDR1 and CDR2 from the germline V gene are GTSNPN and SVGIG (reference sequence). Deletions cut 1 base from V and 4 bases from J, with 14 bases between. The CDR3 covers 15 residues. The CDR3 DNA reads TGTGCCTGGAGTGAGCATGTTTTTGGAAATCAGCCCCAGCATTTT. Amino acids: CAWSEHVFGNQPQHF.

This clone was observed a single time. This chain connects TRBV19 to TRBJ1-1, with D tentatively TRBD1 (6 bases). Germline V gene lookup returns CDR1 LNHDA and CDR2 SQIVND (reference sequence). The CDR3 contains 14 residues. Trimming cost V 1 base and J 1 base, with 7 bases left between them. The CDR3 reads CASSIVGANTEAFF. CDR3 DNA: TGTGCCAGTAGTATAGTGGGGGCGAACACTGAAGCTTTCTTT.

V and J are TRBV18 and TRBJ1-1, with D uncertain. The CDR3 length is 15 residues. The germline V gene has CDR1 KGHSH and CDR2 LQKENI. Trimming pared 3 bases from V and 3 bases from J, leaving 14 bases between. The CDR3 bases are TGTGCCAGCTCACCCCCCCCCTCCGTGTACACTGAAGCTTTCTTT. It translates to CASSPPPSVYTEAFF.

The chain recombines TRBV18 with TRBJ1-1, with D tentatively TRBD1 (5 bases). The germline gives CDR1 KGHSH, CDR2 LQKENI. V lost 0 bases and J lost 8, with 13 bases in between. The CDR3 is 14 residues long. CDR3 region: CASSPPSYGAEAFF. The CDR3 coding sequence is TGTGCCAGCTCACCACCTTCCTACGGGGCCGAAGCTTTCTTT.

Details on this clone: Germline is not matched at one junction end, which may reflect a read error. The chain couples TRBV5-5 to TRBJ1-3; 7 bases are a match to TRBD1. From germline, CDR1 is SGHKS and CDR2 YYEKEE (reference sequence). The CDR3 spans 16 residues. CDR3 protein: CASSLGQPSSGNTIYF. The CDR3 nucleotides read TGTGCCAGCAGTTTGGGACAGCCGAGCTCTGGAAACACCATATATTTT.

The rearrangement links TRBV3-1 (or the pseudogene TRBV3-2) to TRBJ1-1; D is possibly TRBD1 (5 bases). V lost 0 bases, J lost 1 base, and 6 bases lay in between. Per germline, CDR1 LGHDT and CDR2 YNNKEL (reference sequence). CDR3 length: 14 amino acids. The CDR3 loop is CASSQEGRNTEAFF. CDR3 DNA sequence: TGTGCCAGCAGCCAAGAGGGGCGGAACACTGAAGCTTTCTTT.

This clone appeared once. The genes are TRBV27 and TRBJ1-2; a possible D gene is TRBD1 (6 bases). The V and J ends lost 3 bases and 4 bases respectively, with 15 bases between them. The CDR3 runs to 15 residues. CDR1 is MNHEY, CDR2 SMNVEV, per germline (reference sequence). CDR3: CASSLSRQAFYGYTF. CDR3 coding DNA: TGTGCCAGCAGTTTGTCCCGACAGGCCTTCTATGGCTACACCTTC.

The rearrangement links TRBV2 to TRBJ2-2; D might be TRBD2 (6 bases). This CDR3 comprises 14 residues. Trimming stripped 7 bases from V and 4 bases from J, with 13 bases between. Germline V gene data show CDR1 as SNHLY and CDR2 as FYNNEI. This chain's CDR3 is CASKPGETTGELFF. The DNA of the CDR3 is TGTGCCAGCAAACCGGGAGAGACCACCGGGGAGCTGTTTTTT.

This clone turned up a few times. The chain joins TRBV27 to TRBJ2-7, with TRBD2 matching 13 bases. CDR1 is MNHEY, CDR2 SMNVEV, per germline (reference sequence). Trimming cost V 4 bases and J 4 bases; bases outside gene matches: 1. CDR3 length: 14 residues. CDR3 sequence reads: CASSWTSGSYEQYF. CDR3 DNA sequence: TGTGCCAGCAGTTGGACTAGCGGGAGTTACGAGCAGTACTTC.

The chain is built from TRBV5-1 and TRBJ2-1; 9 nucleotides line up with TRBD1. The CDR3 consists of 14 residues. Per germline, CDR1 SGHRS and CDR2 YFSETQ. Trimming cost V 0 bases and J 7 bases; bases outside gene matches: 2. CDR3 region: CASSLAGQGNEQFF. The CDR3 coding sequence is TGCGCCAGCAGCTTGGCGGGACAGGGAAATGAGCAGTTCTTC.

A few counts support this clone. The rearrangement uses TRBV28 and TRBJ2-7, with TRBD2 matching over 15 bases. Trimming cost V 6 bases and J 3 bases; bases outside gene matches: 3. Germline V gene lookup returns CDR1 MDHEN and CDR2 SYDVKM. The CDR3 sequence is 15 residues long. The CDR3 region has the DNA TGTGCCAGCAGGGGACTAGCGGGAGGAAACTACGAGCAGTACTTC. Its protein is CASRGLAGGNYEQYF.

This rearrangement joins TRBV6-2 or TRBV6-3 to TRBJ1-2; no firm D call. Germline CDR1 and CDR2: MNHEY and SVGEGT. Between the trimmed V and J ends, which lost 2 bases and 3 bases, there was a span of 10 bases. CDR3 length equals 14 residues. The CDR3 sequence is CASSYGEAYYGYTF. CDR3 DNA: TGTGCCAGCAGTTACGGGGAGGCTTACTATGGCTACACCTTC.

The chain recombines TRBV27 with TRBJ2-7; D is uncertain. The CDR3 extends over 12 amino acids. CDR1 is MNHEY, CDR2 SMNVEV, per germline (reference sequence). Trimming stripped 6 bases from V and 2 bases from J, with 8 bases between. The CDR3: CASSSPPYEQYF. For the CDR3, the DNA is TGTGCCAGCAGCTCTCCCCCCTACGAGCAGTACTTC.

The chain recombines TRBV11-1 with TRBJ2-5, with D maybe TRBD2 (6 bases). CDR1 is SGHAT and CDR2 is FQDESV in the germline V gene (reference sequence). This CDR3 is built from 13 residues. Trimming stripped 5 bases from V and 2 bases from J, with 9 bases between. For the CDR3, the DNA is TGTGCCAGCAGCCCGGGGGTACAAGAGACCCAGTACTTC. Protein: CASSPGVQETQYF.

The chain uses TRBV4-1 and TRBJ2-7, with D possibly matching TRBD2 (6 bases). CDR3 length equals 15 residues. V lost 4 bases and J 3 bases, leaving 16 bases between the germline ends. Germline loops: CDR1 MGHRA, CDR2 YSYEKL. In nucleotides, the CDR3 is TGCGCCAGCAGCCGGGCTGGCGGGAACAGCTACGAGCAGTACTTC. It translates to CASSRAGGNSYEQYF.

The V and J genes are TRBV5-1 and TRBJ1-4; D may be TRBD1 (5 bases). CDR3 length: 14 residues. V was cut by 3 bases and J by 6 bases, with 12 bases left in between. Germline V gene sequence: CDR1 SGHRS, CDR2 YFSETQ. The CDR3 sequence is CASSSGRADEKLFF. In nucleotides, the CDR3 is TGCGCCAGCAGCTCAGGCAGGGCGGATGAAAAACTGTTTTTT.

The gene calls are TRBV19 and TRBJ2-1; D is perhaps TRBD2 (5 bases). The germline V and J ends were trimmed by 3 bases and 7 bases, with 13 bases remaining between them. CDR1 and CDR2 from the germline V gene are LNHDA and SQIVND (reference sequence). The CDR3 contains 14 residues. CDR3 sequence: CASSIEGLSNEQFF. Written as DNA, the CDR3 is TGTGCCAGTAGTATCGAGGGATTATCAAATGAGCAGTTCTTC. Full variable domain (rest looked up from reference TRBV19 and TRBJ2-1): DGGITQSPKYLFRKEGQNVTLSCEQNLNHDAMYWYRQDPGQGLRLIYYSQIVNDFQKGDIAEGYSVSREKKESFPLTVTSAQKNPTAFYLCASSIEGLSNEQFFGPGTRLTVL.

The CDR3 protein is CASGTIRDGYTF. CDR3 DNA: TGCGCCAGCGGGACAATTAGAGATGGCTACACCTTC. This chain links TRBV5-1 with TRBJ1-2; tentative D call: TRBD1 (6 bases). This CDR3 has 12 residues. Germline-derived CDR1 and CDR2 are SGHRS and YFSETQ. The V end lost 7 bases, the J end lost 6 bases, and 13 bases lay between the germline ends.